This TCR beta chain is from a study of cytomegalovirus exposure and HLA in healthy donors. V trimming: 4 bases; J trimming: 0 bases; junction bases outside the gene matches: 3. This CDR3 is built from 15 residues. Germline V lookup: CDR1 SGHTA, CDR2 FQGTGA. Generated by immunoSEQ multiplex PCR, the TCRdb table keeps only in-frame clones and is missing some. This repertoire shows 150,000 or so clones, about nine tenths found once; its top ten account for under 3.5%. Points from the study as a whole: Confirmation in vitro established that a few CMV-associated chains were specific for CMV antigens.

As concerns this clone: Its antigen is currently unknown.

The chain joins TRBV7-3 to TRBJ2-1, with 7 nucleotides matching TRBD1. Material: PBMCs. This clonotype was obtained from a man aged 18-30 years in good health and CMV-seropositive. The CDR3 sequence is CASSSGTASYNEQFF. The CDR3, as DNA: TGTGCCAGCAGCTCCGGGACAGCCTCCTACAATGAGCAGTTCTTC.